These 5 T cell receptor beta chains were sequenced from one sample in a study of patients and donors after allogeneic stem cell transplantation. TCRdb analysed the RT-PCR reads with MiXCR anew, one entry per CDR3 protein. Here the sample spans 150,000 to 200,000 distinct CDR3 sequences, 41% being singletons. Source material: blood, either unsorted or a sorted T cell fraction (not recorded which). The receptor set was obtained from a human donor who was either an allogeneic HSCT recipient or a stem cell or donor lymphocyte infusion donor (not recorded which). It is not recorded whose cells these are; they may come from a transplant donor.

Comments on this clonotype: Because it lacks the conserved phenylalanine or tryptophan at the end, this CDR3 is likely a read error. The limits of the CDR3 on the DNA are not certain, so only TCRdb's listed CDR3 is given. The chain combines TRBV7-9 with TRBJ1-1. Looked up from germline, CDR1 is SEHNR and CDR2 is FQNEAQ (reference sequence). The CDR3 sequence runs 9 residues, both termini included. CDR3: CASSSEERL.

Comments on this clonotype: The conserved phenylalanine or tryptophan normally closing the CDR3 is absent here, so this likely arose from a read error. This sequence joins TRBV29-1 and TRBJ1-1; the D is unclear. CDR1 SQVTM and CDR2 ANQGSEA come from the germline V gene. This CDR3 has 13 residues. Trimming cost V 7 bases and J 0 bases, with 12 bases left between them. CDR3 sequence (DNA): TGCAGCGCCATCCTTGATATGAACACTGAAGCTTTCTTG. Translated, it gives CSAILDMNTEAFL.

This clonotype occurred a few times. The chain combines TRBV4-3 with TRBJ1-1; the match to TRBD1 covers 7 bases. Germline V gene lookup returns CDR1 LGHNA and CDR2 YSLEER. CDR3 length: 13 amino acids. The trim removed 3 bases at V and 7 bases at J, leaving 5 bases unmatched. In DNA form, the CDR3 reads TGCGCCAGCAGCCAGAAGGGACAGCTTGAAGCTTTCTTT. Amino acids: CASSQKGQLEAFF.

The J gene is TRBJ2-3, the V gene TRBV4-3; TRBD1 aligns across 9 bases. The CDR3 runs 15 residues. Germline loops: CDR1 LGHNA, CDR2 YSLEER. V trimming: 1 base; J trimming: 7 bases; junction bases outside the gene matches: 6. CDR3 nucleotides: TGCGCCAGCAGCCAAGTCGGGACAGGGTTGAATACGCAGTATTTT. Protein: CASSQVGTGLNTQYF.

V is TRBV20-1 and J is TRBJ2-5; TRBD1 agrees at 8 bases. The germline V gene has CDR1 DFQATT and CDR2 SNEGSKA (reference sequence). With V trimmed by 5 bases and J by 5 bases, 7 bases remained unmatched. This CDR3 is 13 amino acids long. In nucleotides, the CDR3 is TGCAGTGCTTCCGACAGGGGATGGGAGACCCAGTACTTC. Translating gives CSASDRGWETQYF.